Reported below is one TCR beta chain. This sample was included in a study of blood T cell repertoires in COVID-19. About the study: COVID-19 samples from acute and convalescent phases originated in the United States, Italy and Spain. Sources were T cells, B-cell-depleted T cells, or PBMCs; the material itself was cDNA or gDNA.

Assay used: immunoSEQ multiplex PCR; TCRdb lists only in-frame clones, some missing. The sample has about 110,000 clones, about two thirds seen once. The sequencing sample was made of peripheral blood. The TCR comes from a human donor with acute or convalescent COVID-19. The donor label of this sample is uncertain.

CDR3 sequence: CASSPRDRGYSNQPQHF. The CDR3 region has the DNA TGTGCCAGCAGTCCTCGGGACAGGGGATATAGCAATCAGCCCCAGCATTTT. The chain couples TRBV6-6 to TRBJ1-5, with TRBD1 matching 10 bases. Per germline, CDR1 MNHNY and CDR2 SVGAGI (reference sequence). The CDR3 is made up of 17 amino acids. V dropped 5 bases and J dropped 0; count of bases not matched to a gene: 7.